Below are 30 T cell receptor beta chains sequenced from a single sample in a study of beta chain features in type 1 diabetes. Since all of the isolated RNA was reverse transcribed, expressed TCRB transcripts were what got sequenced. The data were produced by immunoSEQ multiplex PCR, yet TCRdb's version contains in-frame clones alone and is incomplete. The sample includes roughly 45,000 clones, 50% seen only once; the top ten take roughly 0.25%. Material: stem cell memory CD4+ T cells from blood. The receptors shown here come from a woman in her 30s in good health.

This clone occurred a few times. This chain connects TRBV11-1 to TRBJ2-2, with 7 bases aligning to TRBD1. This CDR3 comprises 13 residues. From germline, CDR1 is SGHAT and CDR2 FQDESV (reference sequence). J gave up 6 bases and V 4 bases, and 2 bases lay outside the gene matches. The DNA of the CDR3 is TGTGCCAGCAGCTCGACAGGGTCCGGGGAGCTGTTTTTT. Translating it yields CASSSTGSGELFF.

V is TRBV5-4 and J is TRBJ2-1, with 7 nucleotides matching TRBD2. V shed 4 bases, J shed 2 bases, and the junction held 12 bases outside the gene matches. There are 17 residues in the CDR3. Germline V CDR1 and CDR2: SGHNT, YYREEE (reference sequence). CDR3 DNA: TGTGCCAGCAGCCCCGGACTAGTCAGTGGGACCTACAATGAGCAGTTCTTC. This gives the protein CASSPGLVSGTYNEQFF. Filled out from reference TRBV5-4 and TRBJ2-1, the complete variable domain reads ETGVTQSPTHLIKTRGQQVTLRCSSQSGHNTVSWYQQALGQGPQFIFQYYREEENGRGNFPPRFSGLQFPNYSSELNVNALELDDSALYLCASSPGLVSGTYNEQFFGPGTRLTVL.

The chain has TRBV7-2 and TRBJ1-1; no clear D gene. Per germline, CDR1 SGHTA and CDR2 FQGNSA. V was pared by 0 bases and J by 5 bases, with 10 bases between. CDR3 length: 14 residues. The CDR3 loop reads CASSLAPPGTEAFF. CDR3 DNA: TGTGCCAGCAGCTTAGCCCCCCCGGGGACTGAAGCTTTCTTT. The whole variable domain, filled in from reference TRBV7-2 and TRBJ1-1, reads GAGVSQSPSNKVTEKGKDVELRCDPISGHTALYWYRQSLGQGLEFLIYFQGNSAPDKSGLPSDRFSAERTGGSVSTLTIQRTQQEDSAVYLCASSLAPPGTEAFFGQGTRLTVV.

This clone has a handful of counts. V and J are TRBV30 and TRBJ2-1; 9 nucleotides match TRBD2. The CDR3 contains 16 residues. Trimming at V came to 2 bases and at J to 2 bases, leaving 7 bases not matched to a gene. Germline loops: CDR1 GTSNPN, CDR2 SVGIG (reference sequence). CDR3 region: CAWSFRAGGTYNEQFF. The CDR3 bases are TGTGCCTGGAGTTTCAGAGCGGGAGGCACCTACAATGAGCAGTTCTTC. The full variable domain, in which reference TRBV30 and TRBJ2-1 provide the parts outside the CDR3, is SQTIHQWPATLVQPVGSPLSLECTVEGTSNPNLYWYRQAAGRGLQLLFYSVGIGQISSEVPQNLSASRPQDRQFILSSKKLLLSDSGFYLCAWSFRAGGTYNEQFFGPGTRLTVL.

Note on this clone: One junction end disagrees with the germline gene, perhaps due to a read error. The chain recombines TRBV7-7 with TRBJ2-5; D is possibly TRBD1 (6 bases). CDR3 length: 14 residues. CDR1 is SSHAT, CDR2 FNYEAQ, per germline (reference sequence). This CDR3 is CASSDGTLQETQYF. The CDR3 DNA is TGTGCTAGCAGCGACGGGACACTTCAAGAGACCCAGTACTTC.

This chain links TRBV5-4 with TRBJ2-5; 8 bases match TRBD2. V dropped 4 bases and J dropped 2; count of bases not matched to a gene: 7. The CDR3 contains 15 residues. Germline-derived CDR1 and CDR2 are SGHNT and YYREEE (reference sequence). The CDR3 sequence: CASSQKTSAQETQYF. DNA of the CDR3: TGTGCCAGCAGCCAAAAGACTAGCGCACAAGAGACCCAGTACTTC. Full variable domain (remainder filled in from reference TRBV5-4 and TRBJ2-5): ETGVTQSPTHLIKTRGQQVTLRCSSQSGHNTVSWYQQALGQGPQFIFQYYREEENGRGNFPPRFSGLQFPNYSSELNVNALELDDSALYLCASSQKTSAQETQYFGPGTRLLVL.

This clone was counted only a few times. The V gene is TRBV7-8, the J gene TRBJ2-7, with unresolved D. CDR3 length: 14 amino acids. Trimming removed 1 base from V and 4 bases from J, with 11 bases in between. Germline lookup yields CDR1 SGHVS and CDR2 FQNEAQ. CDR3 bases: TGTGCCAGCAGCTTAGGAGGCACCTTTTACGAGCAGTACTTC. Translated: CASSLGGTFYEQYF.

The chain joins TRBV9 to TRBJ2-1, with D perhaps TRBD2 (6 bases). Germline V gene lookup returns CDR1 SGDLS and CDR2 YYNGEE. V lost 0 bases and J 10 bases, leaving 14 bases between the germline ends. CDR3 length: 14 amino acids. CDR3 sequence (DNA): TGTGCCAGCAGCGTAGAGGGAGCGGGCGGGGAGCAGTTCTTC. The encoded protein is CASSVEGAGGEQFF.

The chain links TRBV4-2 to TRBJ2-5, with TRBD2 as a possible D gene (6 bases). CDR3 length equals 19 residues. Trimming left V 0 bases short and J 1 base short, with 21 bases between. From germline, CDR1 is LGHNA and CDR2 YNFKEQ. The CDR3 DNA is TGTGCCAGCAGCCAAGAGCAGACGGGAGTTGGGGGGTTCCAAGAGACCCAGTACTTC. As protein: CASSQEQTGVGGFQETQYF.

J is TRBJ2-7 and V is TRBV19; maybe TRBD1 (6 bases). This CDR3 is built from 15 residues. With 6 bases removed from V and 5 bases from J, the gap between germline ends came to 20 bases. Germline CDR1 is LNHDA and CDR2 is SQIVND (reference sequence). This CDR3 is CASRRRMGAPDEQYF. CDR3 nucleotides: TGTGCCAGTAGACGAAGGATGGGGGCTCCCGACGAGCAGTACTTC.

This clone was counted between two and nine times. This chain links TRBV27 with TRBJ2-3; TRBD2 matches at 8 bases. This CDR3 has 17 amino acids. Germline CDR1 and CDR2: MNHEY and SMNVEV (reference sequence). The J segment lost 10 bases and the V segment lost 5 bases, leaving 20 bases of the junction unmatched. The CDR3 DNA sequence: TGTGCCAGCAGTCCTCCTGGTGCGGGAGGAAGAAGGTGGGCGCAGTATTTT. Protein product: CASSPPGAGGRRWAQYF.

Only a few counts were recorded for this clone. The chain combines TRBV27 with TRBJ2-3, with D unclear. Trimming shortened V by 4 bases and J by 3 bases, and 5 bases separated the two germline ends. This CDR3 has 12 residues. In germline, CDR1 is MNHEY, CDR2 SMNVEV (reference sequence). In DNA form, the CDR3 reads TGTGCCAGCAGTTCCAATACAGATACGCAGTATTTT. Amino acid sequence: CASSSNTDTQYF.

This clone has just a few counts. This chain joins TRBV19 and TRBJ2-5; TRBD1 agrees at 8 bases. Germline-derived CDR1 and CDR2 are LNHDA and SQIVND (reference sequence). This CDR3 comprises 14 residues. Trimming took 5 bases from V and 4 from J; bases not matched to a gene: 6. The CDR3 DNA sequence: TGTGCCAGTAGTCCACAGGGGGGCGGAGAGACCCAGTACTTC. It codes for CASSPQGGGETQYF.

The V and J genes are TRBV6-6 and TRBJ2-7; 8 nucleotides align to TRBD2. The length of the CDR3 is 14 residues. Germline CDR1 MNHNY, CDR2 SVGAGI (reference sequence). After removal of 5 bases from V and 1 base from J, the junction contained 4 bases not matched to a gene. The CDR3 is CASSPLAESYEQYF. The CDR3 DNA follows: TGTGCCAGCAGTCCACTAGCGGAGTCCTACGAGCAGTACTTC.

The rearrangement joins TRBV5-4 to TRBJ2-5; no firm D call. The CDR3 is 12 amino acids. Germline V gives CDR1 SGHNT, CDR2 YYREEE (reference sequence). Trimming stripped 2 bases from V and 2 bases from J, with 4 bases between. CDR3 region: CASSFPQETQYF. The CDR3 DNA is TGTGCCAGCAGCTTTCCTCAAGAGACCCAGTACTTC.

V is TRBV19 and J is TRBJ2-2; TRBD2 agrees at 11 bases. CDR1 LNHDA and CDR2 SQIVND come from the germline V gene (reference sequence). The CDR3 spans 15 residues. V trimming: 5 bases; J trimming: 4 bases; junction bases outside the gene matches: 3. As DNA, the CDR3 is TGTGCCAGTAGTCGTACTAGCGGGGGCACCGGGGAGCTGTTTTTT. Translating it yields CASSRTSGGTGELFF.

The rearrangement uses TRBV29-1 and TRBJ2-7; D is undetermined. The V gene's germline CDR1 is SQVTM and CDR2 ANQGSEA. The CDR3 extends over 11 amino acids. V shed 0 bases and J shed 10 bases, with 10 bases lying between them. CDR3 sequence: CSVEDGSEQYF. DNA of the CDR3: TGCAGCGTTGAAGACGGGTCCGAACAGTACTTC.

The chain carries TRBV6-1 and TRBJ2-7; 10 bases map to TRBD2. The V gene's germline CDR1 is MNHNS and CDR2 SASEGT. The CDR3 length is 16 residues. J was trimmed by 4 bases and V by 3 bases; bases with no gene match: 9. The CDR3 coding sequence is TGTGCCAGCAGTGACGAGAGCGGGAGGGCCAGGTACGAGCAGTACTTC. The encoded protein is CASSDESGRARYEQYF.

Here the CDR3 DNA reads TGTGCCAGCAGTCAACCATCTAGCGGTGAGCAGTTCTTC. This encodes CASSQPSSGEQFF. J is TRBJ2-1 and V is TRBV28, with 7 bases fitting TRBD2. From germline, CDR1 is MDHEN and CDR2 SYDVKM. The CDR3 is 13 amino acids. V was pared by 5 bases and J by 9 bases, with 7 bases of the junction left unmatched.

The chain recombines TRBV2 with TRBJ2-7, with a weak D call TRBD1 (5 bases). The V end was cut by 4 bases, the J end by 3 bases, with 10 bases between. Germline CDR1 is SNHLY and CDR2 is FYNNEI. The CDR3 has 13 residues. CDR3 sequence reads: CASSADSFYEQYF. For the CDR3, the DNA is TGTGCCAGCAGTGCCGACAGTTTCTACGAGCAGTACTTC.

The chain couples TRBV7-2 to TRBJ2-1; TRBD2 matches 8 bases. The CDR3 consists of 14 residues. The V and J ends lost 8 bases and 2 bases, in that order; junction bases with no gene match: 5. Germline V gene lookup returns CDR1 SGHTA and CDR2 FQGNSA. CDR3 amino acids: CASGTGGAYNEQFF. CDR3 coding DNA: TGTGCCAGCGGTACGGGAGGGGCCTACAATGAGCAGTTCTTC.

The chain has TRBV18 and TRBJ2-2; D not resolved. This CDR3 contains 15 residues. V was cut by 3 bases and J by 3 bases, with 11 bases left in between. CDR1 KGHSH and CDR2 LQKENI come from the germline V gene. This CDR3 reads CASSPLFADTGELFF. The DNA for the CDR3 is TGTGCCAGCTCACCGCTGTTCGCGGACACCGGGGAGCTGTTTTTT.

The CDR3 DNA sequence: TGTGCCAGCAGTACGGCGTGGGGAACTAGCGGGAGTAACTCCTACGAGCAGTACTTC. This sequence encodes CASSTAWGTSGSNSYEQYF. The gene calls are TRBV11-2 and TRBJ2-7, with 11 bases lining up with TRBD2. Per the germline V gene, CDR1 is SGHAT and CDR2 is FQNNGV. The CDR3 runs to 19 residues. J lost 0 bases, V lost 6 bases, and 16 bases had no gene match.

This CDR3 is CASSEGLAGLETQYF. Written as DNA, the CDR3 is TGTGCCAGCAGTGAAGGTCTAGCGGGATTGGAGACCCAGTACTTC. The rearrangement links TRBV2 to TRBJ2-5, with 9 nucleotides matching TRBD2. CDR1 and CDR2 (germline): SNHLY, FYNNEI. J lost 5 bases, V lost 1 base, and 5 bases had no gene match. The CDR3 has 15 amino acids.

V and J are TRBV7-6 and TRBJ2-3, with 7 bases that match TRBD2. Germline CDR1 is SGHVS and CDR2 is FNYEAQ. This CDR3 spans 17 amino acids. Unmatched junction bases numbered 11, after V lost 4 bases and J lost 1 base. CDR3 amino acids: CASSSTQSGMGTDTQYF. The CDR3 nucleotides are TGTGCCAGCAGCTCCACGCAGAGCGGGATGGGCACAGATACGCAGTATTTT.

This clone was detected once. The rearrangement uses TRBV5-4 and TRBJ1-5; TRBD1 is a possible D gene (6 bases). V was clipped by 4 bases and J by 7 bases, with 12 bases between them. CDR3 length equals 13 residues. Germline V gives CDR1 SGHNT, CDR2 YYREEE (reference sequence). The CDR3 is CASSLQGEQPQHF. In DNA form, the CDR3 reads TGTGCCAGCAGCCTACAGGGTGAGCAGCCCCAGCATTTT.

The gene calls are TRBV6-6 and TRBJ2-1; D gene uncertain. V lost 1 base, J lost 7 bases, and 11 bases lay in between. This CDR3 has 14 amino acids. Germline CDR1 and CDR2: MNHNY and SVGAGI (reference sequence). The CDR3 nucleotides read TGTGCCAGCAGTTACTACCTCTACGGGAATGAGCAGTTCTTC. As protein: CASSYYLYGNEQFF.

CDR3 in amino acids: CASSPIDSTYGYTF. The CDR3 DNA sequence: TGTGCCAGCAGCCCTATAGACAGCACCTATGGCTACACCTTC. The chain uses TRBV4-2 and TRBJ1-2, with D tentatively TRBD1 (5 bases). CDR1 and CDR2 from the germline V gene are LGHNA and YNFKEQ. The CDR3 runs 14 residues. Between the trimmed V and J ends, which lost 4 bases and 4 bases, there was a span of 13 bases.

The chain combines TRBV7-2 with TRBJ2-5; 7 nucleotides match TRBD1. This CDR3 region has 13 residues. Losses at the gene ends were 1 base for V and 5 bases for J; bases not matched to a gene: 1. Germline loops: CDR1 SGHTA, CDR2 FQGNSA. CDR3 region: CASSLVGGETQYF. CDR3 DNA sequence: TGTGCCAGCAGCTTAGTAGGGGGCGAGACCCAGTACTTC.

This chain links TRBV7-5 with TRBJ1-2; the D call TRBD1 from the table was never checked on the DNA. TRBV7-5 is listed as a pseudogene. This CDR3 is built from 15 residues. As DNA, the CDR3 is TGTGCCAGAAGCTTAGTAGACAGATCTAACTATGGCTACACCTTC. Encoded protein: CARSLVDRSNYGYTF.